The clone carrying this T cell receptor (beta chain) was counted only a few times. The target antigen is unknown. This sample was taken from a study of identical twins. A universal primer site was incorporated via template switching, and the cDNA contained unique molecular identifiers. Each CDR3 protein gets one entry after TCRdb re-called the 5' RACE reads with MiXCR. This sample carries about 530,000 distinct CDR3 sequences, roughly 15% of them seen once, and the ten largest clones take 0.44%. Study outcomes and limitations: Modelling underestimated the level of out-of-frame TCR alpha sharing observed in monozygotic twins. Cord blood beta clonotypes present at high abundance carried fewer insertions; no such pattern appeared in memory repertoires.

A further study also used this sample, focusing on yellow fever vaccine responses in identical twins. This second study notes: Twins' vaccine T cell responses reportedly seemed partly convergent and partly personalized.

The sequence was collected from a woman aged 18-29 years in good health. Sequencing was carried out using CD4+ T cells sorted from blood.

The CDR3 is CASSLVSYGYTF. The CDR3 nucleotides are TGTGCCAGCAGTTTGGTCTCCTATGGCTACACCTTC. J is TRBJ1-2 and V is TRBV12-3 or TRBV12-4; D remains unclear. V lost 3 bases and J 4 bases, leaving 6 bases between the germline ends. CDR3 length: 12 amino acids.